This TCR beta chain was obtained from a study of pediatric ulcerative colitis. TCRdb's copy holds only in-frame clones and misses some; the assay was immunoSEQ multiplex PCR. The sample carries more than 15,000 clones, approximately 74% recorded once. One to two pinch biopsies were taken from the rectum during colonoscopy. The CDR3 runs to 15 residues. V lost 5 bases and J lost 5, with 18 bases in between. The germline V gene has CDR1 SGHTA and CDR2 FQGTGA. This clone came up a few times. Sequencing was carried out using gut tissue. The clonotype comes from a girl aged 5-17 years with moderate ulcerative colitis. The rearrangement uses TRBV7-3 and TRBJ1-2, with a possible D match to TRBD1 (5 bases). The CDR3 bases are TGTGCCAGCAGCCCCCGCGGGGGGGACGGGTATGGCTACACCTTC. Residues: CASSPRGGDGYGYTF. The whole variable domain, filled in from reference TRBV7-3 and TRBJ1-2, reads GAGVSQTPSNKVTEKGKYVELRCDPISGHTALYWYRQSLGQGPEFLIYFQGTGAADDSGLPNDRFFAVRPEGSVSTLKIQRTERGDSAVYLCASSPRGGDGYGYTFGSGTRLTVV.